Presented here are 22 T cell receptor beta chains from one specimen sequenced in a study of molecular identifiers for immune sequencing clone quantification. TCRdb fed the PCR reads into MiXCR, producing one record per CDR3 protein. Found here are 13,000 or so distinct CDR3 sequences, approximately 18% of them singletons; the top ten hold under 1.5%. Sequencing was done on a sample of naive CD8+ T cells from blood, with Jurkat cell RNA spiked in. Subset: FACS-sorted CD8+CD4-CCR7+CD45RA+ naive T cells. These TCRs come from a human donor in good health. Some libraries in this study had Jurkat cell RNA spiked in.

Many counts were recorded for this clonotype. The V and J genes are TRBV11-3 and TRBJ1-4; D is uncertain. V gave up 5 bases and J gave up 5 bases, with 18 bases separating them. Germline values: CDR1 SGHNT, CDR2 YENEEA. CDR3 length: 16 residues. The CDR3: CASSPFSAWTNEKLFF. CDR3 sequence (DNA): TGTGCCAGCAGCCCATTTTCGGCGTGGACCAATGAAAAACTGTTTTTT.

The table lists this clonotype with many counts. The chain combines TRBV2 with TRBJ1-5; D might be TRBD1 (5 bases). V gave up 10 bases and J gave up 4 bases, with 14 bases separating them. This CDR3 spans 13 amino acids. Per germline, CDR1 SNHLY and CDR2 FYNNEI. Written as DNA, the CDR3 is TGTGCCACCAAAGAGAGGGGAAATCAGCCCCAGCATTTT. The encoded protein is CATKERGNQPQHF.

This clonotype is categorized as medium-sized. The chain joins TRBV7-9 to TRBJ2-5; 8 bases align to TRBD2. CDR1 and CDR2 (germline): SEHNR, FQNEAQ (reference sequence). The CDR3 runs 15 residues. Unmatched junction bases numbered 5, after V lost 5 bases and J lost 0 bases. The CDR3 DNA sequence: TGTGCCAGCAGCCCGCTGACTAGCGACCAAGAGACCCAGTACTTC. It is translated as CASSPLTSDQETQYF. Variable domain in full (rest from reference TRBV7-9 and TRBJ2-5): DTGVSQNPRHKITKRGQNVTFRCDPISEHNRLYWYRQTLGQGPEFLTYFQNEAQLEKSRLLSDRFSAERPKGSFSTLEIQRTEQGDSAMYLCASSPLTSDQETQYFGPGTRLLVL.

This clonotype was recorded many times. J is TRBJ2-7 and V is TRBV7-6; tentatively, D is TRBD1 or TRBD2 (5 bases each). This CDR3 has 17 residues. Germline CDR1 is SGHVS and CDR2 is FNYEAQ. Trimming removed 8 bases from V and 2 bases from J, with 25 bases in between. The CDR3 sequence is CASGGNNTEGITYEQYF. CDR3 in DNA: TGTGCCAGCGGAGGAAATAACACCGAGGGGATAACCTACGAGCAGTACTTC.

The table lists this clonotype with a few counts. J is TRBJ1-1 and V is TRBV6-6, with D possibly being TRBD1 (6 bases). V dropped 1 base and J dropped 0 bases, with 9 bases sitting between them. Germline CDR1 MNHNY, CDR2 SVGAGI (reference sequence). This CDR3 is built from 15 residues. The CDR3 DNA reads as TGTGCCAGCAGTTACTACCAGGGGATGAACACTGAAGCTTTCTTT. It is translated as CASSYYQGMNTEAFF.

The table lists this clonotype with a count of one. Given a much more abundant clone one base away, this may be a read error. The CDR3 protein is CACSPGTYEQYF. The CDR3 DNA sequence: TGTGCCTGCAGCCCGGGAACCTACGAGCAGTACTTC. The V and J genes are TRBV5-3 and TRBJ2-7, with D maybe TRBD2 (5 bases). TRBV5-3 is an ORF for which the function is uncertain. The V and J ends lost 10 bases and 2 bases respectively, with 13 bases between them. The CDR3 runs 12 residues.

By frequency in the sample, this clonotype is medium-sized. The rearrangement uses TRBV19 and TRBJ1-6, with D unclear. Germline-derived CDR1 and CDR2 are LNHDA and SQIVND (reference sequence). This CDR3 comprises 15 residues. Trimming left V 6 bases short and J 0 bases short, with 9 bases between. The CDR3 sequence is CASSPRDSYNSPLHF. The CDR3 DNA reads TGTGCCAGTAGCCCCAGAGACTCCTATAATTCACCCCTCCACTTT.

This clonotype is judged medium-sized. V is TRBV6-5 and J is TRBJ2-7; D not resolved. Looked up from germline, CDR1 is MNHEY and CDR2 is SVGAGI. CDR3 size: 13 residues. Trimming removed 4 bases at V and 2 bases at J, with 9 bases between. CDR3 bases: TGTGCCAGCAGTTTGGACGCCACCTACGAGCAGTACTTC. Translation: CASSLDATYEQYF.

By share of the sample, this clonotype is medium-sized. The chain couples TRBV28 to TRBJ2-3; D not certain. V was clipped by 3 bases and J by 2 bases, with 0 bases between them. This CDR3 region has 11 residues. CDR1 is MDHEN, CDR2 SYDVKM, per germline. In DNA form, the CDR3 reads TGTGCCAGCAGTTTCACAGATACGCAGTATTTT. This translates into CASSFTDTQYF. Full variable domain (rest looked up from reference TRBV28 and TRBJ2-3): DVKVTQSSRYLVKRTGEKVFLECVQDMDHENMFWYRQDPGLGLRLIYFSYDVKMKEKGDIPEGYSVSREKKERFSLILESASTNQTSMYLCASSFTDTQYFGPGTRLTVL.

In this sample, this clonotype turned up many times. The chain combines TRBV5-1 with TRBJ2-2; 13 bases line up with TRBD2. With V trimmed by 4 bases and J by 4 bases, 7 bases remained unmatched. CDR1 is SGHRS and CDR2 is YFSETQ in the germline V gene. The CDR3 has 17 residues. In nucleotides, the CDR3 is TGCGCCAGCAGCCCCGGAGGACTAGCGGGAGCCACCGGGGAGCTGTTTTTT. This gives the protein CASSPGGLAGATGELFF. Variable domain in full (rest from reference TRBV5-1 and TRBJ2-2): KAGVTQTPRYLIKTRGQQVTLSCSPISGHRSVSWYQQTPGQGLQFLFEYFSETQRNKGNFPGRFSGRQFSNSRSEMNVSTLELGDSALYLCASSPGGLAGATGELFFGEGSRLTVL.

As to this clonotype: The junction does not match germline at one end; this may be a read error. The chain is built from TRBV7-9 and TRBJ2-7, with D perhaps TRBD2 (6 bases). Germline V CDR1 and CDR2: SEHNR, FQNEAQ (reference sequence). This CDR3 contains 17 residues. CDR3 nucleotide sequence: TGTGCCGGCAGCCGCGGCCCCCGGGACTCGAGCTCCTACGAGCAGTACTTC. The encoded protein is CAGSRGPRDSSSYEQYF.

This clonotype was seen at least ten times. The chain uses TRBV7-9 and TRBJ1-5, with no clear D. CDR3 length equals 16 residues. V dropped 1 base and J dropped 5 bases, with 15 bases sitting between them. Germline V gene sequence: CDR1 SEHNR, CDR2 FQNEAQ (reference sequence). CDR3 DNA: TGTGCCAGCAGCTTAGGGGTTGGGGATTTGGATCAGCCCCAGCATTTT. Amino acids: CASSLGVGDLDQPQHF.

By sample fraction, this clonotype is medium-sized (0.01 to 0.1%). V usage is TRBV7-2 and J usage is TRBJ2-1, with 9 bases fitting TRBD2. The V segment lost 5 bases and the J segment 5 bases; nucleotides outside the gene matches: 10. Germline assignment: CDR1 SGHTA and CDR2 FQGNSA. The CDR3 loop spans 16 amino acids. The CDR3, as DNA: TGTGCCAGCAGCCTACGGGGACTAGCATACCACAATGAGCAGTTCTTC. Encoded protein: CASSLRGLAYHNEQFF.

By share, this clonotype ranks as medium-sized. The gene calls are TRBV19 and TRBJ2-7; the match to TRBD2 covers 13 bases. The germline gives CDR1 LNHDA, CDR2 SQIVND (reference sequence). V lost 6 bases and J lost 3; bases outside the gene matches: 8. CDR3 length: 16 amino acids. CDR3 in DNA: TGTGCCAGTAGCCAAGGACTAGCGGGAGTGATCTACGAGCAGTACTTC. Its protein is CASSQGLAGVIYEQYF.

This clonotype is medium-sized (0.01 to 0.1%). The J gene is TRBJ2-2, the V gene TRBV29-1, with D possibly TRBD1 on 5 matching bases. Germline V gives CDR1 SQVTM, CDR2 ANQGSEA. Trimming removed 2 bases at V and 1 base at J, with 11 bases between. There are 15 residues in the CDR3. In DNA form, the CDR3 reads TGCAGCGTTGAAAGTGGACAATTGAACACCGGGGAGCTGTTTTTT. Translation: CSVESGQLNTGELFF.

This clonotype was seen at least ten times. The V gene is TRBV27, the J gene TRBJ2-7; D is unresolved. CDR1 and CDR2 from the germline V gene are MNHEY and SMNVEV (reference sequence). The CDR3 runs 13 residues. Trimming took off 2 bases at V and 3 bases at J, with 8 bases between the two ends. The CDR3 sequence is CASSLTDNYEQYF. CDR3 bases: TGTGCCAGCAGTTTAACAGATAACTACGAGCAGTACTTC.

By its share, this clonotype is medium-sized. J is TRBJ2-7 and V is TRBV20-1; perhaps TRBD2 as D (6 bases). CDR3 length: 13 amino acids. Between the trimmed V and J ends, which lost 6 bases and 4 bases, there was a span of 16 bases. Per the germline V gene, CDR1 is DFQATT and CDR2 is SNEGSKA (reference sequence). CDR3 coding DNA: TGCAGTGCCAGTGAGCTCGGGGGTTACGAGCAGTACTTC. Protein product: CSASELGGYEQYF.

Regarding this clonotype: Likely a read error: the CDR3 ends without its conserved phenylalanine or tryptophan. This chain uses TRBV13 with TRBJ2-3; 12 bases agree with TRBD2. V gave up 4 bases and J gave up 0 bases; unmatched junction bases: 5. The germline V gene encodes CDR1 PRHDT and CDR2 FYEKMQ (reference sequence). This CDR3 has 17 residues. In DNA, the CDR3 is TGTGCCAGCAGCTCGACTAGCGGGAGCGGCAGCACAGATACGCAGTATTCT. It codes for CASSSTSGSGSTDTQYS.

About this clonotype itself: This clone may be a read error of a much larger clone one base away. The chain recombines TRBV14 with TRBJ2-1; 9 positions agree with TRBD1. Germline lookup yields CDR1 SGHDN and CDR2 FVKESK. This CDR3 spans 15 amino acids. Here the CDR3 reads CASSRGQGSYNERFF. In DNA form, the CDR3 reads TGTGCCAGCAGCCGAGGACAGGGGTCGTATAATGAGCGGTTCTTC.

This clonotype was found many times. A junction end diverges from the germline sequence, so it may reflect a read error. The chain carries TRBV7-9 and TRBJ2-7; TRBD2 might be the D (5 bases). The germline V gene has CDR1 SEHNR and CDR2 FQNEAQ (reference sequence). This CDR3 has 14 amino acids. DNA for the CDR3: TGTGCCAGCAGCCTAGCCCTTGTTGCCTACGAGCAGTACTTC. Translated: CASSLALVAYEQYF. Full variable domain (outside the CDR3, taken from reference TRBV7-9 and TRBJ2-7): DTGVSQNPRHKITKRGQNVTFRCDPISEHNRLYWYRQTLGQGPEFLTYFQNEAQLEKSRLLSDRFSAERPKGSFSTLEIQRTEQGDSAMYLCASSLALVAYEQYFGPGTRLTVT.

This clonotype ranks as medium-sized. V is TRBV19 and J is TRBJ1-5, with 9 positions matching TRBD1. V lost 5 bases, J lost 1 base, and 12 bases stayed unmatched. From germline, CDR1 is LNHDA and CDR2 SQIVND (reference sequence). This CDR3 is 18 amino acids long. DNA for the CDR3: TGTGCCAGTAGTGACCACCCTTCTGGGACAGGGAGCAATCAGCCCCAGCATTTT. It specifies CASSDHPSGTGSNQPQHF.

This clonotype showed up many times. CDR3 loop: CASSSWDEQFF. The CDR3 DNA follows: TGCGCCAGCAGTAGCTGGGATGAGCAGTTCTTC. J is TRBJ2-1 and V is TRBV23-1; unclear D gene. Being an ORF, TRBV23-1 has a function that is uncertain. The CDR3 runs 11 residues. Trimming pared 5 bases from V and 8 bases from J, leaving 7 bases between.